Below, 8 T cell receptor beta chains from the same sample are listed, as sequenced in a study of blood T cell repertoires in COVID-19. Sequenced by immunoSEQ multiplex PCR; TCRdb stores in-frame clones only, minus some. The sample has approximately 30,000 clones; about 90% are singletons. Sequences were obtained from peripheral blood. The source is a human donor in a cohort sampled during active COVID-19.

The chain recombines TRBV3-1 (or the pseudogene TRBV3-2) with TRBJ1-5; D might be TRBD1 (5 bases). This CDR3 is built from 15 residues. V lost 2 bases and J 5 bases, leaving 13 bases between the germline ends. Looked up from germline, CDR1 is LGHDT and CDR2 is YNNKEL (reference sequence). Here the CDR3 reads CASSQRDLGDQPQHF. In DNA, the CDR3 is TGTGCCAGCAGCCAAAGGGACTTGGGAGATCAGCCCCAGCATTTT.

The rearrangement links TRBV30 to TRBJ1-2; weak D call: TRBD1 (6 bases). The germline V gene has CDR1 GTSNPN and CDR2 SVGIG (reference sequence). V dropped 1 base and J dropped 1 base, with 7 bases sitting between them. This CDR3 contains 13 residues. The CDR3 coding sequence is TGTGCCTGGAGTGAGGACAGTAACTATGGCTACACCTTC. Its translation is CAWSEDSNYGYTF.

This chain uses TRBV7-9 with TRBJ1-1; 7 nucleotides line up with TRBD1. The length of the CDR3 is 14 residues. With V trimmed by 2 bases and J by 3 bases, 3 bases remained unmatched. Germline V CDR1 and CDR2: SEHNR, FQNEAQ (reference sequence). The DNA of the CDR3 is TGTGCCAGCAGCTTACCAGGGGGTGACACTGAAGCTTTCTTT. It translates to CASSLPGGDTEAFF.

The rearrangement joins TRBV7-8 to TRBJ1-3; TRBD1 is a possible D gene (5 bases). V lost 5 bases to trimming and J lost 0 bases, with 11 bases between them. Germline CDR1 SGHVS, CDR2 FQNEAQ. This CDR3 comprises 15 residues. This CDR3 reads CASSLGRHSGNTIYF. The CDR3 nucleotides are TGTGCCAGCAGCCTGGGGCGACACTCTGGAAACACCATATATTTT. The full variable domain, completed using reference TRBV7-8 and TRBJ1-3, is GAGVSQSPRYKVAKRGQDVALRCDPISGHVSLFWYQQALGQGPEFLTYFQNEAQLDKSGLPSDRFFAERPEGSVSTLKIQRTQQEDSAVYLCASSLGRHSGNTIYFGEGSWLTVV.

This clone was recorded once. V is TRBV9 and J is TRBJ2-7; D call uncertain. CDR3 length: 16 residues. The V end lost 2 bases, the J end lost 0 bases, and 15 bases lay between the germline ends. Germline V gene lookup returns CDR1 SGDLS and CDR2 YYNGEE. This CDR3 is CASSVGAYPSSYEQYF. The CDR3 nucleotides read TGTGCCAGCAGCGTTGGAGCCTACCCGAGCTCCTACGAGCAGTACTTC.

The chain uses TRBV10-3 and TRBJ2-2; TRBD1 is a possible D gene (5 bases). The CDR3 extends over 14 amino acids. The germline V and J ends were trimmed by 7 bases and 8 bases, with 17 bases remaining between them. CDR1 and CDR2 (germline): ENHRY, SYGVKD. CDR3 region: CAITNLRVEGELFF. In DNA form, the CDR3 reads TGTGCCATCACTAACCTCAGGGTTGAGGGGGAGCTGTTTTTT.

The V and J genes are TRBV18 and TRBJ2-3; 7 positions match TRBD2. CDR1 and CDR2 (germline): KGHSH, LQKENI. The trim removed 3 bases at V and 3 bases at J, leaving 3 bases unmatched. This CDR3 region has 14 residues. DNA of the CDR3: TGTGCCAGCTCACCGGCGGGGGTTACAGATACGCAGTATTTT. It is translated as CASSPAGVTDTQYF.

This sequence joins TRBV7-2 and TRBJ2-4, with D perhaps matching TRBD1 (6 bases). V was clipped by 5 bases and J by 3 bases, with 14 bases between them. Germline V gene sequence: CDR1 SGHTA, CDR2 FQGNSA. CDR3 length: 15 residues. CDR3 bases: TGTGCCAGCAGCGCTACCCAGGGGAGCAAAAACATTCAGTACTTC. Translation gives CASSATQGSKNIQYF.